A selection of T cell receptor beta chains follows, all from one sample in a study of blood T cell repertoires in COVID-19. Method: immunoSEQ multiplex PCR; TCRdb's copy keeps in-frame clones and lacks some. The profile shows roughly 400,000 clones, about 90% of them singletons. The material sequenced was PBMCs or T cells enriched from blood (not recorded which). The receptor source for this set is a man younger than 35 who had recovered from COVID-19. The CDR3 runs from the conserved cysteine through the conserved F or W. D genes are given only for firm matches. Expanded clones get a size class; other rows say once, few or many, or leave the size out.

d_gene,abundance,v_gene,j_gene,CDR3aa,CDR3nt
TRBD1,.,TRBV5-1,TRBJ1-3,CASTQGINGNTIYF,TGCGCCAGCACACAGGGGATAAATGGAAACACCATATATTTT
TRBD2,.,TRBV6-5,TRBJ2-7,CASSPGGGENEQYF,TGTGCCAGCAGCCCCGGGGGGGGTGAGAACGAGCAGTACTTC
.,few,TRBV2,TRBJ1-6,CASSEAWAGNSPLHF,TGTGCCAGCAGTGAAGCGTGGGCAGGGAATTCACCCCTCCACTTT
.,.,TRBV4-1,TRBJ1-2,CASSQDPGTYGYTF,TGCGCCAGCAGCCAAGACCCAGGGACATATGGCTACACCTTC
.,.,TRBV24-1,TRBJ1-5,CATSTRGANQPQHF,TGTGCCACCAGTACCCGGGGGGCTAATCAGCCCCAGCATTTT
.,.,TRBV11-3,TRBJ1-3,CASSLDGGSGNTIYF,TGTGCCAGCAGCTTGGACGGAGGCTCTGGAAACACCATATATTTT
.,.,TRBV5-8,TRBJ2-2,CASSFLGRNTGELFF,TGTGCCAGCAGCTTTTTGGGCAGGAACACCGGGGAGCTGTTTTTT
TRBD1,.,TRBV9,TRBJ1-6,CASSVKSGQGTSPLHF,TGTGCCAGCAGCGTAAAGTCCGGACAGGGGACTTCACCCCTCCACTTT
TRBD1,.,TRBV7-2,TRBJ2-7,CASSLANRGEQYF,TGTGCCAGCAGCTTAGCTAACAGGGGCGAGCAGTACTTC
TRBD1,few,TRBV28,TRBJ1-3,CASSPRGQGSGNTIYF,TGTGCCAGCAGTCCCAGAGGACAGGGGTCCGGAAACACCATATATTTT
.,.,TRBV5-1,TRBJ1-4,CASSPTPETGNEKLFF,TGCGCCAGCAGTCCTACTCCTGAGACAGGCAATGAAAAACTGTTTTTT
TRBD1,once,TRBV2,TRBJ1-4,CASSQGASNEKLFF,TGTGCCAGCAGCCAGGGGGCATCTAATGAAAAACTGTTTTTT
.,.,TRBV20-1,TRBJ1-2,CAAGDYGYTF,TGCGCGGCCGGGGACTATGGCTACACCTTC
.,once,TRBV28,TRBJ2-7,CASTELSGIAYEQYF,TGTGCCAGCACCGAACTGTCCGGGATCGCCTACGAGCAGTACTTC
.,.,TRBV11-1,TRBJ2-2,CASSPGYGELFF,TGTGCCAGCAGCCCCGGGTACGGGGAGCTGTTTTTT
.,.,TRBV4-1,TRBJ1-6,CASSQELEADYNSPLHF,TGCGCCAGCAGCCAAGAATTGGAGGCAGACTATAATTCACCCCTCCACTTT
.,.,TRBV9,TRBJ1-3,CASSVGVSHSGNTIYF,TGTGCCAGCAGCGTCGGGGTATCTCACTCTGGAAACACCATATATTTT
.,.,TRBV7-8,TRBJ2-5,CASSLRSETQYF,TGTGCCAGCAGCTTACGAAGCGAGACCCAGTACTTC
.,.,TRBV3-1/TRBV3-2,TRBJ1-4,CASSQEGTPDEKLFF,TGTGCCAGCAGCCAGGAAGGGACACCAGATGAAAAACTGTTTTTT
.,.,TRBV7-9,TRBJ1-2,CASSVQGLGGYGYTF,TGTGCCAGCAGCGTACAGGGCTTAGGGGGCTATGGCTACACCTTC
.,once,TRBV28,TRBJ1-2,CASRLQEANYGYTF,TGTGCCAGCAGGCTACAGGAAGCTAACTATGGCTACACCTTC
TRBD1,.,TRBV19,TRBJ1-3,CASTRDPIGTGGNTIYF,TGTGCCAGTACCCGGGACCCCATCGGGACAGGCGGAAACACCATATATTTT
.,.,TRBV18,TRBJ1-1,CASSPEVDGTEAFF,TGTGCCAGCTCACCGGAGGTAGACGGCACTGAAGCTTTCTTT
TRBD1,.,TRBV9,TRBJ1-2,CASSAEVTGGNYGYTF,TGTGCCAGCAGCGCCGAGGTAACAGGGGGGAACTATGGCTACACCTTC